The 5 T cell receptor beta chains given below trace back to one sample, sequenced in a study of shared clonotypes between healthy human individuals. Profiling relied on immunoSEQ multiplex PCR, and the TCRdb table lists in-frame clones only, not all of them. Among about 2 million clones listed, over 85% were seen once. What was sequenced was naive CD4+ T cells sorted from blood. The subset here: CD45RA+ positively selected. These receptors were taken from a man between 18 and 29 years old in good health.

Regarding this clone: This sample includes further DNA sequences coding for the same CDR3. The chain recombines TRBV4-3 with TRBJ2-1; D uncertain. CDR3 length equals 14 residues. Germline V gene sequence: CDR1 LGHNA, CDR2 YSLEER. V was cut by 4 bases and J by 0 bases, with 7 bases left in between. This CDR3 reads CASSLRSSYNEQFF. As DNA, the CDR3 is TGCGCCAGCAGCCTCCGAAGCTCCTACAATGAGCAGTTCTTC.

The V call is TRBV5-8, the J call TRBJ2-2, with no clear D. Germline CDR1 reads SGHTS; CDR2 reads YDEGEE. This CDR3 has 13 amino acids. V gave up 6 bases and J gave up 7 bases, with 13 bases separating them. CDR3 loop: CASILSQVGELFF. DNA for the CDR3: TGTGCCAGCATCCTGAGTCAGGTCGGGGAGCTGTTTTTT.

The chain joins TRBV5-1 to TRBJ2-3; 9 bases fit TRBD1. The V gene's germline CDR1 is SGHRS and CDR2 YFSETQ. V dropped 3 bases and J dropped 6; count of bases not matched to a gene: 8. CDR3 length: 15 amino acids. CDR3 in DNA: TGCGCCAGCAGCTCCCTGGGGACAGGGTTTGATACGCAGTATTTT. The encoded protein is CASSSLGTGFDTQYF.

The CDR3 region has the DNA TGTGCCAGCAGATTACACATAGGGGGGTCCTACGAGCAGTACTTC. Its protein product is CASRLHIGGSYEQYF. This chain uses TRBV6-5 with TRBJ2-7, with D perhaps matching TRBD1 or TRBD2 (6 bases each). The CDR3 has 15 amino acids. CDR1 and CDR2 (germline): MNHEY, SVGAGI. The V end lost 6 bases, the J end lost 1 base, and 16 bases lay between the germline ends.

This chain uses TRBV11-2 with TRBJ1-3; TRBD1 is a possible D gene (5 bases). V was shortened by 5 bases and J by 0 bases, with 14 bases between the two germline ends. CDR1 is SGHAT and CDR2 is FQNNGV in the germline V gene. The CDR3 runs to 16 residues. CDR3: CASSLPGTASGNTIYF. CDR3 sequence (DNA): TGTGCCAGCAGCCTTCCCGGGACGGCCTCTGGAAACACCATATATTTT.